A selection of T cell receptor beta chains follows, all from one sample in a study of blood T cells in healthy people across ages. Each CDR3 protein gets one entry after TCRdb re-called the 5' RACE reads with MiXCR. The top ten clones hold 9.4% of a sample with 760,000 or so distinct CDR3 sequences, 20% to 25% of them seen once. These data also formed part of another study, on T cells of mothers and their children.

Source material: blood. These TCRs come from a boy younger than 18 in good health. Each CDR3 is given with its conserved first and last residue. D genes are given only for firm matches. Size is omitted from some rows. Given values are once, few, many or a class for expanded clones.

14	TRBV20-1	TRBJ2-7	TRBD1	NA	TGCAGTGCTAAGACCGGGACAGGGGGGACCGAGCAGTACTTC	CSAKTGTGGTEQYF
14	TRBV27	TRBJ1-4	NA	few	TGTGCCAGCAGTTACGGTAGCAGGGTTGAAAAACTGTTTTTT	CASSYGSRVEKLFF
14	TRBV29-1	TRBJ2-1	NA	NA	TGCAGCGTTGAAGACCCGGGCTCCTACAATGAGCAGTTCTTC	CSVEDPGSYNEQFF
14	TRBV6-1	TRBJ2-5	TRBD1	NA	TGTGCCAGCCTGGGACAGGGGGCAGGGGAGACCCAGTACTTC	CASLGQGAGETQYF
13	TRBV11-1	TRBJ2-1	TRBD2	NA	TGTGCCAGCAGCTCCGCGGGGGGGCATGAGCAGTTCTTC	CASSSAGGHEQFF
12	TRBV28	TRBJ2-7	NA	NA	TGTGCCAGCAGTCAGGCGGACTCCGCGCAGTACTTC	CASSQADSAQYF
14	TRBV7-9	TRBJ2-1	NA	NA	TGTGCCAGCAGCTTAACAGGTTCCGGAGATGAGCAGTTCTTC	CASSLTGSGDEQFF
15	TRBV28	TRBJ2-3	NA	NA	TGTGCCAGCAGTTTTTTACCGGGCACTACAGATACGCAGTATTTT	CASSFLPGTTDTQYF
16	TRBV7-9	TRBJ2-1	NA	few	TGTGCCAGCAGCTCCAACGGGGTAAGGTTGAACAATGAGCAGTTCTTC	CASSSNGVRLNNEQFF
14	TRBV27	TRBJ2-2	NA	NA	TGTGCCAGCGGAACGGAGCGAACGACCGGGGAGCTGTTTTTT	CASGTERTTGELFF
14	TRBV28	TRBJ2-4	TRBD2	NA	TGTGCCAGCAGTTCAGCGGGATGGGAGGTCATTCAGTACTTC	CASSSAGWEVIQYF
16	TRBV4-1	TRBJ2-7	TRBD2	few	TGCGCCAGCAGCCTTTTAGCGGGAGGGCCCTCCTACGAGCAGTACTTC	CASSLLAGGPSYEQYF
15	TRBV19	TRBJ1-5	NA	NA	TGTGCCAGTAGTATAGGAACGGGGAGCTACCAGCCCCAGCATTTT	CASSIGTGSYQPQHF
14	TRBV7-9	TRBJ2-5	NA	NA	TGTGCCAGCAGTTATTTTGGTAGGGGAGAGACCCAGTACTTC	CASSYFGRGETQYF
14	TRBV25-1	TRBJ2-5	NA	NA	TGTGCCAGCAGTGATATCGGGGGCGGGGAGACCCAGTACTTC	CASSDIGGGETQYF
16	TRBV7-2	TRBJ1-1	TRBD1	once	TGTGCCAGCAGCTTCGGCCAGGGGGACAGGTACACTGAAGCTTTCTTT	CASSFGQGDRYTEAFF
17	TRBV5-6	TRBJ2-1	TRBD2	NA	TGTGCCAGCAGCTTGTACGCGGGAGCTAATCTCTACAATGAGCAGTTCTTC	CASSLYAGANLYNEQFF
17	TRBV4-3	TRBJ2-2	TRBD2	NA	TGCGCCAGCAGCCAATCCCCTAGCGGGGGGTCCTCCGGGGAGCTGTTTTTT	CASSQSPSGGSSGELFF
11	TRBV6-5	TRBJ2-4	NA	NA	TGTGCCAGCAGGAGTCCAGAGGGTCAGTACTTC	CASRSPEGQYF
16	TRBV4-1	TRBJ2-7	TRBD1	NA	TGCGCCAGCAGCTCGCCGGGACAGACTATCTCCTACGAGCAGTACTTC	CASSSPGQTISYEQYF
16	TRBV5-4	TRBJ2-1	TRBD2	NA	TGTGCCAGCAGCCCGGCGCCCAGCGGGAGTACGAATGAGCAGTTCTTC	CASSPAPSGSTNEQFF
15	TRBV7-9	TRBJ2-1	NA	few	TGTGCCAGCAGCTCGGAGGTTGGGGCACCGGGTGAGCAGTTCTTC	CASSSEVGAPGEQFF
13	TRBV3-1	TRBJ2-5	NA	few	TGTGCCAGCAGCCGGACCTTGGAAGAGACCCAGTACTTC	CASSRTLEETQYF
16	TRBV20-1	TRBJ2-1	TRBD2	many	TGCAGTGCCAGCACTAGCGGGAGAGGAACCTACAATGAGCAGTTCTTC	CSASTSGRGTYNEQFF
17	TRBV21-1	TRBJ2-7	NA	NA	TGTGCCAGCAGCAAAGCGCTTGGGGCGGGAGAGCTTTACGAGCAGTACTTC	CASSKALGAGELYEQYF
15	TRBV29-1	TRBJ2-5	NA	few	TGCAGCGTTCTTCCTTTGGACAAAAACCAAGAGACCCGGTACTTC	CSVLPLDKNQETRYF
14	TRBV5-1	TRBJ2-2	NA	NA	TGCGCCAGCAGCTTGGATCCTAGAACCGGGGAGCTGTTTTTT	CASSLDPRTGELFF
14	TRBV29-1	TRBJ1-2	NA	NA	TGCAGCGTAGGGGACGAGGGAAGGGGAAATGGCTACACCTTC	CSVGDEGRGNGYTF
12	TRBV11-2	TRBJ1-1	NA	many	TGTGCCAGCAGCTCGGGGGGCACTGAAGCTTTCTTT	CASSSGGTEAFF
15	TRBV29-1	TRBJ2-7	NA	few	TGCAGCGTTGCGGGCGGTCTGGGACATTCCTACGAGCAGTACTTC	CSVAGGLGHSYEQYF
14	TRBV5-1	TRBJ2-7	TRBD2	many	TGTGCCAGCAGCTTGGGACTAGCGGGAGACGAGCAGTACTTC	CASSLGLAGDEQYF
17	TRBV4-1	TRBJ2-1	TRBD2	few	TGCGCCAGCAGCCAAGATCTTGTCGGACTAGCGATGGATGAGCAGTTCTTC	CASSQDLVGLAMDEQFF
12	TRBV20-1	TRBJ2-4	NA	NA	TGCAGTGCTACAGGGATCCTGAACATTCAGTACTTC	CSATGILNIQYF
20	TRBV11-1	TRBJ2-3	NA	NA	TGTGCCAGCAGCTCCTTCCCTTATACAGGGCACGGGTACAGCGCAGATACGCAGTATTTT	CASSSFPYTGHGYSADTQYF
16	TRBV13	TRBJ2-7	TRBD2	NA	TGTGCCAGCAGCTTCCGGCTAGCGGGGGGGAACCGCGAGCAGTACTTC	CASSFRLAGGNREQYF
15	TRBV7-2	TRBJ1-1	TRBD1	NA	TGTGCCAGCAGCACGAAACAGGGGTCCAACACTGAAGCTTTCTTT	CASSTKQGSNTEAFF
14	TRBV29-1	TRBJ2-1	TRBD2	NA	TGCAGCGTCTCACTAGCGGGACTTAAGGACGAGCAGTTCTTC	CSVSLAGLKDEQFF
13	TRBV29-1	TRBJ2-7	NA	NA	TGCAGCGTTGAATCTGATACAGCCTACGAGCAGTACTTC	CSVESDTAYEQYF
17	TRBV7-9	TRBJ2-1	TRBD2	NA	TGTGCCAGCAGCTTAGACAGCGGGGGGCCCTCCTACAATGAGCAGTTCTTC	CASSLDSGGPSYNEQFF
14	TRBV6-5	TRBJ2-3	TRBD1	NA	TGTGCCAGCAGTCGAACCACAGGGGCAGATACGCAGTATTTT	CASSRTTGADTQYF
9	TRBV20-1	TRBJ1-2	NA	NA	TGCAGTGCTCCCGATGGCTACACCTTC	CSAPDGYTF
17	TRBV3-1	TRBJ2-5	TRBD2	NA	TGTGCCAGCAGCCTCCGTTCCCCCAGCGGGAGGCAAGAGACCCAGTACTTC	CASSLRSPSGRQETQYF
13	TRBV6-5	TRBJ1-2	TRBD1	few	TGTGCCAGCAGTACCTCAGGGGGGTATGGCTACACCTTC	CASSTSGGYGYTF
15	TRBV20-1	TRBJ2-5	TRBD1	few	TGCAGTGCTGGGACAGGGGAGCAGGGCCAAGAGACCCAGTACTTC	CSAGTGEQGQETQYF
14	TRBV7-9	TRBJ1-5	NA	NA	TGTGCCAGCAGCGGGGACTTTAGCAATCAGCCCCAGCATTTT	CASSGDFSNQPQHF
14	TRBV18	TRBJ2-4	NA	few	TGTGCCAGCTCCGAAACGGGGGGACAGGACATTCAGTACTTC	CASSETGGQDIQYF
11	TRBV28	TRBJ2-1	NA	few	TGTGCCAGTTCCGGTATGGATGAGCAGTTCTTC	CASSGMDEQFF
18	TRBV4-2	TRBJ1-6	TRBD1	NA	TGTGCCAGCAGCCAAGGGCCCGCCACGGACAGGGTAAATTCACCCCTCCACTTT	CASSQGPATDRVNSPLHF
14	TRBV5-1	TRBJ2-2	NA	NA	TGCGCCAGCAGCTCGGACCGAATCACCGGGGAGCTGTTTTTT	CASSSDRITGELFF
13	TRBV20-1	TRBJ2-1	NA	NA	TGCAGTGCTAGACTAGTCTCCTACAATGAGCAGTTCTTC	CSARLVSYNEQFF
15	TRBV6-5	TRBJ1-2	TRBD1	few	TGTGCCAGCAGTTACCGGGACAGGGGATACTATGGCTACACCTTC	CASSYRDRGYYGYTF
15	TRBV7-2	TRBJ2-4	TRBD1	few	TGTGCCAGCAGCTCAAAGCCACGGGACAGGGGATTTCAGTACTTC	CASSSKPRDRGFQYF